The T cell receptor (beta chain) described here comes from a study of T cell responses to AZD1222 COVID-19 vaccine. This clone was counted once. Clones were read by immunoSEQ multiplex PCR, and TCRdb kept only the in-frame ones, dropping some. The repertoire holds about 29,000 clones, about 94% seen once, with roughly 8.1% in the top ten. Sample: peripheral blood, taken on day 0 of AZD1222 vaccination. The TCR sequence derives from an adult in good health.

The CDR3 coding sequence is TGTGCCTGGGAGGGACAGAACTATGGCTACACCTTC. Its protein is CAWEGQNYGYTF. The chain joins TRBV30 to TRBJ1-2, with 7 bases matching TRBD1. The CDR3 runs 12 residues. Germline-derived CDR1 and CDR2 are GTSNPN and SVGIG (reference sequence). V shed 5 bases and J 2 bases; nucleotides not matched to a gene: 2.